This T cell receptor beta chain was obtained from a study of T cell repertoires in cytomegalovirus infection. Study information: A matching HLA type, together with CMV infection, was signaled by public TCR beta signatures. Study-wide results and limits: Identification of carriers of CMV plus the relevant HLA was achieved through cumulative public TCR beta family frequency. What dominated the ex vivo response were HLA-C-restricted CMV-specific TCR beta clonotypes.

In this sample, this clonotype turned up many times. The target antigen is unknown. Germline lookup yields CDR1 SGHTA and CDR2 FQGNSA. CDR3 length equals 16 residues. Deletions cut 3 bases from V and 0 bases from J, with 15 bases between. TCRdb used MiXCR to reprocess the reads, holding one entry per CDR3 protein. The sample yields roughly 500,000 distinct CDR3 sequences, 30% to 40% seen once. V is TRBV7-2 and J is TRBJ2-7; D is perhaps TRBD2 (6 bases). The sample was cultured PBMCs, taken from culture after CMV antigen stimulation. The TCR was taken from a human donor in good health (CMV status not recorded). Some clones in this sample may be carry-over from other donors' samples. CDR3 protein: CASSFRGGESSYEQYF. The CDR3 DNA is TGTGCCAGCAGCTTCCGCGGCGGGGAGAGCTCCTACGAGCAGTACTTC.